This is a list of T cell receptor beta chains from one sample in a study of blood T cell repertoires in COVID-19. The method was immunoSEQ multiplex PCR; TCRdb's version includes in-frame clones alone and lacks a portion of them. Of over 150,000 clones in the sample, 83% are singletons; the top ten hold roughly 2%. Sequenced material: peripheral blood. These receptors were taken from an elderly woman with acute or convalescent COVID-19. The CDR3 runs from the conserved cysteine through the conserved F or W. D genes are given only for firm matches. The size field is filled for only some rows; it gives once, few, many or a size class.

D	size	J	V	CDR3	DNA
TRBD1	.	TRBJ2-3	TRBV4-2	CASSQEQGVNTQYF	TGTGCCAGCAGCCAAGAACAGGGGGTTAATACGCAGTATTTT
.	.	TRBJ2-5	TRBV6-5	CASSYSYREETQYF	TGTGCCAGCAGTTACTCATACAGGGAAGAGACCCAGTACTTC
TRBD2	once	TRBJ2-5	TRBV29-1	CSVVTSGVLETQYF	TGCAGCGTAGTTACTAGCGGGGTTTTAGAGACCCAGTACTTC
TRBD2	.	TRBJ2-1	TRBV7-8	CASSARLAPLNEQFF	TGTGCCAGCAGCGCTCGACTAGCGCCCCTAAATGAGCAGTTCTTC
.	.	TRBJ1-1	TRBV4-3	CASSLARGGTEAFF	TGCGCCAGCAGCCTTGCCCGAGGGGGCACTGAAGCTTTCTTT
TRBD1	.	TRBJ1-1	TRBV3-1/TRBV3-2	CASSPVDRDHTEAFF	TGTGCCAGCAGCCCAGTTGACAGGGACCACACTGAAGCTTTCTTT
TRBD1	.	TRBJ1-6	TRBV6-6	CAANRGGSPLHF	TGTGCCGCAAACAGGGGAGGTTCACCCCTCCACTTT
TRBD1	.	TRBJ2-2	TRBV27	CASSPKTGVTGELFF	TGTGCCAGCAGCCCCAAGACAGGGGTGACCGGGGAGCTGTTTTTT
TRBD1	.	TRBJ1-1	TRBV19	CASSQDRGSTEAFF	TGTGCCAGTAGCCAGGACAGGGGGAGCACTGAAGCTTTCTTT
TRBD1	.	TRBJ2-2	TRBV19	CASSRGQGANTGELFF	TGTGCCAGTAGTAGAGGACAGGGGGCGAACACCGGGGAGCTGTTTTTT
TRBD2	.	TRBJ2-5	TRBV5-1	CASSWVAGGYQETQYF	TGCGCCAGCAGCTGGGTAGCGGGGGGGTACCAAGAGACCCAGTACTTC
.	.	TRBJ2-7	TRBV19	CASSISRSHEQYF	TGTGCCAGTAGTATCTCTCGGAGCCACGAGCAGTACTTC
TRBD1	.	TRBJ2-1	TRBV4-1	CASSQQTGYSDEQFF	TGCGCCAGCAGCCAACAGACAGGGTACAGCGATGAGCAGTTCTTC
TRBD2	.	TRBJ2-5	TRBV18	CASAGGPQETQYF	TGTGCCAGCGCGGGGGGCCCTCAAGAGACCCAGTACTTC